The 21 T cell receptor beta chains presented below share a single source sample, sequenced in a study of blood T cell repertoires in COVID-19. Sequenced by immunoSEQ multiplex PCR; TCRdb stores in-frame clones only, minus some. Here the sample spans 96,000 or so clones, approximately 91% being singletons. The sample was peripheral blood. The receptors were sampled from a man aged 60-69 years with acute or convalescent COVID-19.

The gene calls are TRBV7-3 and TRBJ2-3; 12 nucleotides line up with TRBD2. Looked up from germline, CDR1 is SGHTA and CDR2 is FQGTGA. V lost 1 base, J lost 6 bases, and 2 bases stayed unmatched. This CDR3 contains 15 residues. This CDR3 reads CASSLNGLAGDTQYF. The CDR3 DNA reads as TGTGCCAGCAGCTTAAATGGACTAGCGGGGGATACGCAGTATTTT.

This rearrangement joins TRBV7-3 to TRBJ2-5; D not certain. This CDR3 contains 11 residues. Between the trimmed V and J ends, which lost 2 bases and 8 bases, there was a span of 6 bases. Germline values: CDR1 SGHTA, CDR2 FQGTGA. The CDR3 nucleotides read TGTGCCAGCAGCTTAGGCTCCACCCAGTACTTC. Protein: CASSLGSTQYF.

This clone was recorded a few times. The chain joins TRBV29-1 to TRBJ2-7; TRBD1 aligns across 9 bases. Trimming cost V 8 bases and J 2 bases; bases outside gene matches: 7. Germline loops: CDR1 SQVTM, CDR2 ANQGSEA. This CDR3 comprises 13 residues. The CDR3 protein is CSFRQGGTYEQYF. The CDR3 DNA follows: TGCAGCTTCCGACAGGGGGGCACCTACGAGCAGTACTTC.

The chain uses TRBV28 and TRBJ1-1; D ambiguous. This CDR3 is 11 amino acids long. Germline CDR1 MDHEN, CDR2 SYDVKM. V was cut by 8 bases and J by 3 bases, with 7 bases left in between. The DNA for the CDR3 is TGTGCCAGCCTCCGGTACACTGAAGCTTTCTTT. Residues: CASLRYTEAFF.

This chain joins TRBV11-2 and TRBJ2-3; TRBD2 matches at 8 bases. The CDR3 covers 18 residues. The germline V gene encodes CDR1 SGHAT and CDR2 FQNNGV. V shed 3 bases and J 4 bases; nucleotides not matched to a gene: 15. In DNA form, the CDR3 reads TGTGCCAGCAGCTTCTTTTCCGGGCTAGCGGGCTTAGCAGATACGCAGTATTTT. Its protein is CASSFFSGLAGLADTQYF.

The rearrangement links TRBV7-8 to TRBJ2-7, with D perhaps TRBD2 (6 bases). The CDR3 runs to 14 residues. V shed 4 bases and J shed 5 bases, with 15 bases lying between them. The germline V gene has CDR1 SGHVS and CDR2 FQNEAQ. This CDR3 is CASSSSTSLNEQYF. DNA for the CDR3: TGTGCCAGCAGCTCAAGTACTAGCCTAAACGAGCAGTACTTC.

The chain carries TRBV6-5 and TRBJ2-5; D is perhaps TRBD2 (6 bases). CDR1 is MNHEY and CDR2 is SVGAGI in the germline V gene. The V end lost 4 bases, the J end lost 5 bases, and 20 bases lay between the germline ends. The CDR3 is 16 residues long. CDR3 residues: CASSSPKGGRMETQYF. CDR3 nucleotides: TGTGCCAGCAGTTCGCCCAAAGGAGGGCGAATGGAGACCCAGTACTTC.

The chain employs TRBV19 and TRBJ2-7, with a weak D call TRBD2 (6 bases). V was cut by 0 bases and J by 5 bases, with 14 bases left in between. This CDR3 spans 15 amino acids. CDR1 is LNHDA, CDR2 SQIVND, per germline (reference sequence). CDR3 sequence (DNA): TGTGCCAGTAGTATAGATCCGGGTCGCGGGGACGAGCAGTACTTC. This codes for CASSIDPGRGDEQYF.

The rearrangement joins TRBV11-2 to TRBJ1-6, with D possibly TRBD1 on 5 matching bases. Trimming cost V 5 bases and J 6 bases, with 14 bases left between them. The V gene's germline CDR1 is SGHAT and CDR2 FQNNGV. This CDR3 region has 15 residues. In DNA, the CDR3 is TGTGCCAGCAGCCCAACAGGATTCGGTAATTCACCCCTCCACTTT. As protein: CASSPTGFGNSPLHF.

The rearrangement joins TRBV27 to TRBJ1-2; weak D call: TRBD1 (6 bases). The V and J ends lost 2 bases and 6 bases respectively, with 16 bases between them. Germline CDR1 is MNHEY and CDR2 is SMNVEV (reference sequence). CDR3 length: 15 amino acids. The CDR3 loop reads CASSLSGGRWDGYTF. In DNA form, the CDR3 reads TGTGCCAGCAGTTTAAGTGGGGGCCGTTGGGATGGCTACACCTTC.

V is TRBV7-6 and J is TRBJ2-3, with 15 bases matching TRBD2. V shed 5 bases and J 3 bases; nucleotides not matched to a gene: 6. Germline lookup yields CDR1 SGHVS and CDR2 FNYEAQ. The CDR3 extends over 17 amino acids. The CDR3 sequence is CASSPTGTSGRTDTQYF. CDR3 sequence (DNA): TGTGCCAGCAGCCCAACCGGGACTAGCGGGAGGACAGATACGCAGTATTTT.

V is TRBV5-5 and J is TRBJ2-7; the match to TRBD2 covers 14 bases. This CDR3 spans 16 amino acids. The V gene end was trimmed by 4 bases and the J gene end by 7 bases; junction bases not matched to a gene: 10. The germline V gene encodes CDR1 SGHKS and CDR2 YYEKEE (reference sequence). The CDR3 region is CASSGGLAGVGKEQYF. CDR3 DNA sequence: TGTGCCAGCAGCGGGGGACTAGCGGGAGTGGGGAAGGAGCAGTACTTC.

This chain joins TRBV4-3 and TRBJ1-4, with 7 nucleotides matching TRBD1. The germline V gene encodes CDR1 LGHNA and CDR2 YSLEER. J gave up 6 bases and V 0 bases, and 4 bases lay outside the gene matches. This CDR3 contains 15 residues. As DNA, the CDR3 is TGCGCCAGCAGCCAAGATCCAGGGGGAGATGAAAAACTGTTTTTT. Residues: CASSQDPGGDEKLFF.

The rearrangement uses TRBV7-3 and TRBJ2-7; no definite D call. The CDR3 is 12 residues long. In germline, CDR1 is SGHTA, CDR2 FQGTGA. V was cut by 5 bases and J by 6 bases, with 11 bases left in between. Here the CDR3 DNA reads TGTGCCAGCAGCGGCTACTATTGCGAGCAGTACTTC. It yields the protein CASSGYYCEQYF.

This sequence joins TRBV12-3 or TRBV12-4 and TRBJ2-2; TRBD2 is a possible D gene (5 bases). This CDR3 contains 13 residues. V was pared by 3 bases and J by 10 bases, with 12 bases between. The CDR3 nucleotides read TGTGCCAGCAGTTTTCCCCGAGGGCCGGAGCTGTTTTTT. Protein sequence: CASSFPRGPELFF.

This sequence joins TRBV7-2 and TRBJ2-7, with a possible D match to TRBD2 (6 bases). The CDR3 runs to 15 residues. V shed 4 bases and J shed 1 base, with 14 bases lying between them. CDR1 SGHTA and CDR2 FQGNSA come from the germline V gene. The CDR3 DNA sequence: TGTGCCAGCAGCTCGAGACCCGGAGGGTCCTACGAGCAGTACTTC. Its translation: CASSSRPGGSYEQYF.

The gene calls are TRBV7-2 and TRBJ2-1; 7 bases map to TRBD2. The germline CDR1 and CDR2 sequences are SGHTA and FQGNSA. The CDR3 consists of 17 residues. V dropped 0 bases and J dropped 5; count of bases not matched to a gene: 10. The CDR3 sequence is CASSLATGGFGHNEQFF. CDR3 coding DNA: TGTGCCAGCAGCTTAGCAACGGGAGGATTCGGCCACAATGAGCAGTTCTTC.

The chain carries TRBV10-3 and TRBJ2-1; D gene ambiguous. This CDR3 region has 14 residues. CDR1 ENHRY and CDR2 SYGVKD come from the germline V gene. Trimming stripped 8 bases from V and 3 bases from J, with 14 bases between. The CDR3 is CAIVFSDIYNEQFF. The CDR3 DNA sequence: TGTGCCATCGTTTTTTCCGACATCTACAATGAGCAGTTCTTC.

V usage is TRBV5-4 and J usage is TRBJ2-3, with 7 bases fitting TRBD1. The CDR3 runs 16 residues. The V gene end was trimmed by 2 bases and the J gene end by 3 bases; junction bases not matched to a gene: 9. In germline, CDR1 is SGHNT, CDR2 YYREEE (reference sequence). The CDR3 region is CASSLVGQHSTDTQYF. CDR3 nucleotide sequence: TGTGCCAGCAGCTTAGTGGGACAGCATTCTACAGATACGCAGTATTTT.

This rearrangement joins TRBV11-3 to TRBJ1-6; D gene unclear. CDR3 size: 13 residues. V was cut by 1 base and J by 6 bases, with 4 bases left in between. Germline CDR1 reads SGHNT; CDR2 reads YENEEA. Written as DNA, the CDR3 is TGTGCCAGCAGCTTAGCCAGTAATTCACCCCTCCACTTT. It is translated as CASSLASNSPLHF. The full variable domain, completed using reference TRBV11-3 and TRBJ1-6, is EAGVVQSPRYKIIEKKQPVAFWCNPISGHNTLYWYLQNLGQGPELLIRYENEEAVDDSQLPKDRFSAERLKGVDSTLKIQPAELGDSAVYLCASSLASNSPLHFGNGTRLTVT.

In its sample, this clone was seen once. The V gene is TRBV5-4, the J gene TRBJ2-3, with D possibly matching TRBD2 (5 bases). This CDR3 region has 14 residues. Germline V gene sequence: CDR1 SGHNT, CDR2 YYREEE (reference sequence). The germline V and J ends were trimmed by 0 bases and 0 bases, with 5 bases remaining between them. CDR3 residues: CASSLGTSTDTQYF. The CDR3 DNA reads TGTGCCAGCAGCTTGGGGACTAGCACAGATACGCAGTATTTT.